The sample holds a few counts of the clone carrying this T cell receptor beta chain. What it recognizes is unknown. An Oncomine TCR Beta short-read assay was used to sequence the DNA from cultured CD4+ T cells. TCRdb processed the PCR reads anew with MiXCR; each CDR3 protein has one entry. The table includes about 4,000 distinct CDR3 sequences, 20% to 25% detected once. Treatment: approximately nine-day PBMC culture with coronavirus spike peptide pools or control peptides (ViraFEST assay). Pre-COVID-19 pandemic sampling (2011-2018) yielded the unexposed donor's CD4+ T cells. This specimen comes from a study of vaccination and CD4 T cells after COVID-19. Study outcomes and limitations: Vaccine-specific clones numbering 304 of 307 showed spike mono-reactivity in convalescent patients.

The sequence was collected from a human donor in good health. Material: CD4+ T cells from blood, cultured in vitro.

CDR3 sequence: CSARARDTVSYEQYF. The DNA of the CDR3 is TGCAGTGCTAGAGCGCGGGATACCGTCTCCTACGAGCAGTACTTC. The gene calls are TRBV20-1 and TRBJ2-7; TRBD2 might be the D (6 bases). Looked up from germline, CDR1 is DFQATT and CDR2 is SNEGSKA (reference sequence). This CDR3 contains 15 residues. Trimming shortened V by 1 base and J by 0 bases, and 13 bases separated the two germline ends.